This T cell receptor beta chain was captured by sequencing in a study of blood T cells in healthy people across ages. Findings and limits, study-wide: Those diversity estimates obtained from one million T cells were thought to be underestimates.

This clonotype was found once. Its target is unknown. Through a sample-barcoded 5' primer and a J-beta primer mix, a second PCR was run for roughly 7 to 12 cycles. Every single cDNA molecule received a tag from a template-switch adaptor with 12 random nucleotides. TCRdb called the 5' RACE reads again in MiXCR, with one record for every CDR3 protein. The table has some 780,000 distinct CDR3 sequences, more than 50% seen once. CDR1 is SGHNT and CDR2 is YYREEE in the germline V gene (reference sequence). CDR3 length: 13 amino acids. V dropped 5 bases and J dropped 0 bases, with 8 bases sitting between them.

Sample: blood. This sequence was found in a man between 35 and 55 years old in good health. V gene TRBV5-4 combines with J gene TRBJ2-5; D possibly corresponds to TRBD1 (6 bases). CDR3 in amino acids: CASRDSNQETQYF. DNA for the CDR3: TGTGCCAGCAGGGACAGTAACCAAGAGACCCAGTACTTC.